These 13 T cell receptor beta chains share one sample of origin, sequenced in a study of cytomegalovirus exposure and HLA in healthy donors. PCR involved 60 Vbeta and 13 Jbeta primers. Sequencing was performed with immunoSEQ multiplex PCR; in TCRdb, only in-frame clones are kept and a portion is missing. The sample contains roughly 96,000 clones, about 70% of which appear only once. Material for sequencing was PBMCs. Every receptor here comes from a female donor in good health and CMV-seropositive.

The count of this clone is one. The rearrangement joins TRBV11-3 to TRBJ2-1; 11 bases are a match to TRBD2. Germline CDR1 reads SGHNT; CDR2 reads YENEEA. V shed 4 bases, J shed 4 bases, and the junction held 9 bases outside the gene matches. This CDR3 is 17 amino acids long. The DNA of the CDR3 is TGTGCCAGCAGCTCCTCTTTGACTAGCGGGATATACAATGAGCAGTTCTTC. Translated, it gives CASSSSLTSGIYNEQFF.

This rearrangement joins TRBV7-8 to TRBJ2-7, with 12 nucleotides matching TRBD2. V lost 1 base, J lost 8 bases, and 21 bases stayed unmatched. CDR1 and CDR2 from the germline V gene are SGHVS and FQNEAQ. The CDR3 totals 20 residues. This chain's CDR3 is CASSLVRGTSGPLPDGKQYF. For the CDR3, the DNA is TGTGCCAGCAGCTTAGTAAGAGGGACTAGCGGGCCCCTCCCCGATGGCAAGCAGTACTTC.

This chain joins TRBV28 and TRBJ1-3, with D possibly TRBD1 on 5 matching bases. The CDR3 length is 12 residues. CDR1 is MDHEN and CDR2 is SYDVKM in the germline V gene. V lost 6 bases and J lost 2, with 5 bases in between. The CDR3 spells CASSRAGNTIYF. The CDR3, as DNA: TGTGCCAGCAGCAGGGCTGGAAACACCATATATTTT.

This clone was counted a few times. This chain connects TRBV4-2 to TRBJ1-2; maybe TRBD1 (6 bases). CDR3 length: 17 residues. The V gene's germline CDR1 is LGHNA and CDR2 YNFKEQ. Trimming shortened V by 4 bases and J by 0 bases, and 18 bases separated the two germline ends. The CDR3 sequence is CASSPEPGQTSNYGYTF. CDR3 sequence (DNA): TGTGCCAGCAGCCCGGAGCCGGGACAAACTTCTAACTATGGCTACACCTTC.

The chain employs TRBV28 and TRBJ2-7; D unclear. Germline-derived CDR1 and CDR2 are MDHEN and SYDVKM. The CDR3 has 11 residues. V was cut by 5 bases and J by 4 bases, with 6 bases left in between. The CDR3 sequence is CASSASYEQYF. CDR3 DNA sequence: TGTGCCAGCAGTGCTAGTTACGAGCAGTACTTC.

In its sample, this clone was seen a few times. The chain joins TRBV18 to TRBJ2-2; 7 nucleotides match TRBD1. Germline assignment: CDR1 KGHSH and CDR2 LQKENI. The V and J ends lost 6 bases and 4 bases, in that order; junction bases with no gene match: 8. CDR3 length: 15 amino acids. The CDR3: CASSRGTALTGELFF. The CDR3 DNA sequence: TGTGCCAGCTCCCGAGGGACAGCACTCACCGGGGAGCTGTTTTTT.

The chain is built from TRBV11-2 and TRBJ2-1, with TRBD2 identical over 7 bases. The germline V gene encodes CDR1 SGHAT and CDR2 FQNNGV. The V and J ends lost 3 bases and 9 bases, in that order; junction bases with no gene match: 8. CDR3 length: 14 residues. The CDR3 coding sequence is TGTGCCAGCAGCTTGACTAGCCTTCCTGTTGAGCAGTTCTTC. Encoded protein: CASSLTSLPVEQFF.

The chain employs TRBV11-2 and TRBJ1-1, with TRBD1 matching over 7 bases. Trimming removed 6 bases from V and 3 bases from J; junction bases left unmatched: 10. CDR1 and CDR2 (germline): SGHAT, FQNNGV. There are 15 residues in the CDR3. CDR3 protein: CASSETGFGDTEAFF. In nucleotides, the CDR3 is TGTGCCAGCAGTGAGACAGGGTTCGGGGACACTGAAGCTTTCTTT.

This chain links TRBV4-2 with TRBJ2-1, with 8 nucleotides matching TRBD1. The CDR3 is 16 residues long. V shed 1 base and J 5 bases; nucleotides not matched to a gene: 7. Germline assignment: CDR1 LGHNA and CDR2 YNFKEQ. The CDR3 here is CASSQGQGARDNEQFF. CDR3 nucleotide sequence: TGTGCCAGCAGCCAAGGCCAGGGGGCGCGGGACAATGAGCAGTTCTTC.

With regard to this clone: This specimen includes other DNA sequences encoding the same CDR3. The chain combines TRBV4-3 with TRBJ1-4; 11 bases fit TRBD1. J gave up 8 bases and V 3 bases, and 5 bases lay outside the gene matches. CDR1 is LGHNA and CDR2 is YSLEER in the germline V gene. The CDR3 contains 15 residues. The CDR3 sequence is CASSQGTGGREKLFF. The CDR3 DNA reads as TGCGCCAGCAGCCAGGGGACAGGGGGAAGGGAAAAACTGTTTTTT.

This chain uses TRBV28 with TRBJ2-3; the D is unclear. This CDR3 comprises 14 residues. From germline, CDR1 is MDHEN and CDR2 SYDVKM. Trimming shortened V by 1 base and J by 2 bases, and 7 bases separated the two germline ends. The CDR3 region is CASSLLSTTDTQYF. DNA of the CDR3: TGTGCCAGCAGTTTATTGTCTACCACAGATACGCAGTATTTT.

The chain uses TRBV6-5 and TRBJ1-5; 9 nucleotides align to TRBD1. V lost 4 bases to trimming and J lost 2 bases; unmatched junction nucleotides: 3. The CDR3 has 15 residues. The germline V gene encodes CDR1 MNHEY and CDR2 SVGAGI. CDR3 sequence reads: CASSSRTGGNQPQHF. The CDR3 bases are TGTGCCAGCAGTTCCCGGACAGGGGGCAATCAGCCCCAGCATTTT.

The sample holds one count of this clone. The genes are TRBV30 and TRBJ2-7, with a possible D match to TRBD1 (6 bases). The ends were cut back, 0 bases at V and 3 bases at J, with 12 bases in the middle. CDR3 size: 14 residues. Germline V CDR1 and CDR2: GTSNPN, SVGIG (reference sequence). The CDR3 loop is CAWSVGGEGYEQYF. CDR3 bases: TGTGCCTGGAGTGTAGGGGGAGAGGGCTACGAGCAGTACTTC.